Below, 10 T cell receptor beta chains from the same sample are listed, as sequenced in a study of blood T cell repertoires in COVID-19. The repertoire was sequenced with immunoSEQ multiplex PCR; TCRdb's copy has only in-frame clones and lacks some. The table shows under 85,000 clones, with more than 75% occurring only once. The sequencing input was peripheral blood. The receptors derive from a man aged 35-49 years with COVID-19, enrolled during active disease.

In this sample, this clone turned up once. CDR3 in DNA: TGTGCCAGCAGCTCAGCGGGGATTGATGGCTACACCTTC. It codes for CASSSAGIDGYTF. The chain combines TRBV14 with TRBJ1-2; D gene ambiguous. Germline lookup yields CDR1 SGHDN and CDR2 FVKESK. V was cut by 5 bases and J by 6 bases, with 13 bases left in between. The CDR3 covers 13 residues.

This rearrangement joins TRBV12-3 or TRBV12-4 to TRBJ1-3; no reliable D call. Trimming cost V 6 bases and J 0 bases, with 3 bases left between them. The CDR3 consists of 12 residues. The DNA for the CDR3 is TGTGCCAGCAGCCTCTCTGGAAACACCATATATTTT. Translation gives CASSLSGNTIYF.

The CDR3 DNA sequence: TGTGCCAGCAGTCCGGGACAGGGATCGGGGGGCTCTGGAAACACCATATATTTT. As protein: CASSPGQGSGGSGNTIYF. The chain is built from TRBV27 and TRBJ1-3; TRBD1 agrees at 9 bases. This CDR3 spans 18 amino acids. Germline-derived CDR1 and CDR2 are MNHEY and SMNVEV (reference sequence). V gave up 5 bases and J gave up 0 bases; unmatched junction bases: 11.

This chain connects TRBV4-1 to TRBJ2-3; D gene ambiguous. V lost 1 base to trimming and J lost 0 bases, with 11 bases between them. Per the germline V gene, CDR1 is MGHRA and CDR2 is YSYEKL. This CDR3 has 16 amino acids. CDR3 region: CASSQGYFRSTDTQYF. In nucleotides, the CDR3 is TGCGCCAGCAGCCAAGGTTATTTCCGGAGCACAGATACGCAGTATTTT.

The CDR3 region is CASSAPDRGGDTQYF. The CDR3 DNA reads TGCGCCAGCAGTGCCCCGGACAGGGGTGGAGATACGCAGTATTTT. This chain links TRBV10-1 with TRBJ2-3; 9 bases align to TRBD1. This CDR3 contains 15 residues. V shed 4 bases and J 5 bases; nucleotides not matched to a gene: 7. Germline loops: CDR1 WNHNN, CDR2 SYGVQD (reference sequence).

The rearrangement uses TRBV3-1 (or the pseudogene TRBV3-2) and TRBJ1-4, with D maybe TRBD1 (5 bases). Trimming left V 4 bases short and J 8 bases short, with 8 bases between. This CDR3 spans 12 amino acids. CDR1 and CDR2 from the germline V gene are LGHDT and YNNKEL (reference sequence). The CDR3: CASSLRGEKLFF. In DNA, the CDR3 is TGTGCCAGCAGCCTCCGGGGGGAAAAACTGTTTTTT.

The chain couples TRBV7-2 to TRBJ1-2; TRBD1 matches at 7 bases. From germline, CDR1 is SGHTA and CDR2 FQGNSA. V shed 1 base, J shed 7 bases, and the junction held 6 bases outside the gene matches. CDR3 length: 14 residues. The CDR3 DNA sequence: TGTGCCAGCAGCTTAGACAACAGGGGAAGTGGCTACACCTTC. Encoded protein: CASSLDNRGSGYTF.

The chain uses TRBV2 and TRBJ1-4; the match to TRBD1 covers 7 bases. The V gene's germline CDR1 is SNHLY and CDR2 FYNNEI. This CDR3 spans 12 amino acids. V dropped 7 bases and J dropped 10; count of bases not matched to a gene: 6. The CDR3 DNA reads TGTGCCAGCAATAGGGGGCAAGGAAAACTGTTTTTT. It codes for CASNRGQGKLFF.

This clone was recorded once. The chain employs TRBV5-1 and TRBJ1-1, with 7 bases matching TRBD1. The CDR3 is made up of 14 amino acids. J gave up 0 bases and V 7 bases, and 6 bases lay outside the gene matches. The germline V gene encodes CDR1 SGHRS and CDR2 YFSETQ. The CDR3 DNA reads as TGCGCCAGCTCCGGAGGGGGCTTGAACACTGAAGCTTTCTTT. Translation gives CASSGGGLNTEAFF.

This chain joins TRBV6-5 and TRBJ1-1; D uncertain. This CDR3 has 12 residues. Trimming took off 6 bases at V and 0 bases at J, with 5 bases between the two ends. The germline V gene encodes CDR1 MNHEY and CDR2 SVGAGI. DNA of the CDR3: TGTGCCAGCAGCCCCGTGAACACTGAAGCTTTCTTT. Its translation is CASSPVNTEAFF.